A selection of T cell receptor beta chains follows, all from one sample in a study of technical replicates of blood from a handful of donors. The table came from immunoSEQ multiplex PCR; TCRdb's copy has only in-frame clones and leaves some out. There are about 81,000 clones in the sample; 90% to 98% occur only once, and about 0.2% lies in the top ten. The sample was T cells isolated from PBMCs. These receptors were collected from a human donor in good health. Both conserved end residues are part of each CDR3. D genes are given only for firm matches. The size field is filled for only some rows; it gives once, few, many or a size class.

v_call	clone_size	d_call	j_call	cdr3_aa	cdr3_nt
TRBV12-5	-	TRBD1	TRBJ2-7	CASGGTGPEQYF	TGTGCTAGTGGTGGGACAGGCCCCGAGCAGTACTTC
TRBV11-2	-	-	TRBJ1-1	CASSVEYYSNTEAFF	TGTGCCAGCAGCGTCGAGTACTATTCGAACACTGAAGCTTTCTTT
TRBV5-5	once	-	TRBJ1-4	CASWETNEKLFF	TGTGCCAGCTGGGAGACGAATGAAAAACTGTTTTTT
TRBV5-1	-	TRBD2	TRBJ2-1	CASRTLAGLNEQFF	TGCGCCAGCAGAACTCTAGCGGGGCTCAATGAGCAGTTCTTC
TRBV7-3	-	-	TRBJ1-5	CASSPPGPGRVCSNQPQHF	TGTGCCAGCAGCCCACCGGGACCAGGGAGGGTTTGTAGCAATCAGCCCCAGCATTTT
TRBV7-3	-	-	TRBJ1-1	CASSLRDSVTEAFF	TGTGCCAGCAGCTTACGGGACTCGGTCACTGAAGCTTTCTTT
TRBV15	-	TRBD1	TRBJ1-6	CATSRDPGTANSPLHF	TGTGCCACCAGCAGGGATCCCGGGACAGCCAATTCACCCCTCCACTTT
TRBV19	-	-	TRBJ1-2	CASSMGGILYGYTF	TGTGCCAGTAGTATGGGCGGGATTCTCTATGGCTACACCTTC
TRBV6-1	-	-	TRBJ1-1	CASSDRWVAFF	TGTGCCAGCAGTGACAGGTGGGTCGCTTTCTTT
TRBV5-4	-	-	TRBJ1-2	CASSLGGPDGYTF	TGTGCCAGCAGCTTGGGGGGGCCGGATGGCTACACCTTC
TRBV7-9	-	-	TRBJ1-3	CASSTSLRGYGNTIYF	TGTGCCAGCAGCACTTCACTTAGGGGGTACGGAAACACCATATATTTT
TRBV11-1	-	TRBD2	TRBJ2-2	CASSLGRTSDTGELFF	TGTGCCAGCAGCTTAGGACGGACTAGCGACACCGGGGAGCTGTTTTTT
TRBV9	-	-	TRBJ1-2	CASSPSTNYGYTF	TGTGCCAGCAGCCCTTCGACAAACTATGGCTACACCTTC
TRBV7-2	-	TRBD2	TRBJ2-6	CASSPGGSGANVLTF	TGTGCCAGCAGCCCGGGAGGGTCTGGGGCCAACGTCCTGACTTTC
TRBV2	-	TRBD1	TRBJ1-2	CASTDRDGDYGYTF	TGTGCCAGCACCGACAGGGACGGAGACTATGGCTACACCTTC
TRBV5-5	once	TRBD1	TRBJ1-2	CASSLTGGGYGYTF	TGTGCCAGCAGCTTGACAGGGGGCGGGTATGGCTACACCTTC
TRBV7-2	once	TRBD1	TRBJ2-5	CASSSGQGGWETQYF	TGTGCCAGCAGCTCTGGACAGGGGGGGTGGGAGACCCAGTACTTC
TRBV6-1	-	TRBD2	TRBJ2-7	CASRRDYTAYYEQYF	TGTGCCAGCAGGCGGGACTACACCGCCTACTACGAGCAGTACTTC
TRBV4-1	once	-	TRBJ1-1	CASSTHRNRGRDTEAFF	TGCGCCAGCAGCACACACCGAAACCGGGGTAGAGACACTGAAGCTTTCTTT
TRBV10-2	-	-	TRBJ2-7	CASRSVYEQYF	TGCGCCAGCAGGAGCGTCTACGAGCAGTACTTC
TRBV4-1	-	TRBD2	TRBJ2-5	CASSQYGLGWPQYF	TGCGCCAGCAGCCAATATGGACTAGGGTGGCCCCAGTACTTC
TRBV27	-	-	TRBJ1-4	CASSLTGSEKLFF	TGTGCCAGCAGTTTAACAGGGAGTGAAAAACTGTTTTTT
TRBV6-6	once	-	TRBJ1-1	CASSYSPRGKYTEAFF	TGTGCCAGCAGTTATAGCCCCCGGGGGAAGTACACTGAAGCTTTCTTT
TRBV28	many	-	TRBJ1-2	CASSSNWYYGYTF	TGTGCCAGCAGTTCTAACTGGTACTATGGCTACACCTTC
TRBV28	-	-	TRBJ2-1	CASSSPRDILSMGTLNEQFF	TGTGCCAGCAGTTCTCCCCGGGACATCCTCTCAATGGGTACACTCAATGAGCAGTTCTTC
TRBV6-5	-	-	TRBJ2-1	CASSYHRVNEQFF	TGTGCCAGCAGTTACCACCGGGTGAATGAGCAGTTCTTC
TRBV6-5	-	TRBD1	TRBJ1-1	CASSRQGNTEAFF	TGTGCCAGCAGCCGACAGGGGAACACTGAAGCTTTCTTT
TRBV6-1	-	TRBD1	TRBJ2-7	CASSGWGPLDRVHEQYF	TGTGCCAGCAGTGGCTGGGGGCCACTTGACAGGGTACACGAGCAGTACTTC
TRBV19	-	TRBD2	TRBJ2-7	CASRGTSGYEQYF	TGTGCCAGTAGAGGGACTAGCGGCTACGAGCAGTACTTC
TRBV7-9	-	-	TRBJ2-2	CASSLRPTRENTGELFF	TGTGCCAGCAGCTTAAGGCCGACCAGGGAGAACACCGGGGAGCTGTTTTTT
TRBV28	once	-	TRBJ1-5	CASRETPGNQPQHF	TGTGCCAGCAGAGAGACACCTGGCAATCAGCCCCAGCATTTT
TRBV7-3	once	-	TRBJ1-2	CASSPPSGYGYTF	TGTGCCAGCAGCCCACCTTCGGGCTATGGCTACACCTTC
TRBV6-6	few	TRBD1	TRBJ2-7	CASSYPAGTGAHEQYF	TGTGCCAGCAGTTACCCCGCCGGGACAGGGGCCCACGAGCAGTACTTC